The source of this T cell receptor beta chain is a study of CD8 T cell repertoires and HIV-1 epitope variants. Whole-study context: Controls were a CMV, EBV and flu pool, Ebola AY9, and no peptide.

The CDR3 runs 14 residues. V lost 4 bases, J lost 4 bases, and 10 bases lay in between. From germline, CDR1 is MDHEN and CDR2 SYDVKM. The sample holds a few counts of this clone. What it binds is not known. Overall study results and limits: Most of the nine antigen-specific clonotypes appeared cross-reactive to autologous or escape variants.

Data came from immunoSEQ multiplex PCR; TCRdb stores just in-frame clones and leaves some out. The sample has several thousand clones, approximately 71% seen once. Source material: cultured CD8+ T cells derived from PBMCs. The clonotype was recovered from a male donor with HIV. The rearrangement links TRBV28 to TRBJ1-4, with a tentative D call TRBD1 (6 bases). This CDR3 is CASSSRGFNEKLFF. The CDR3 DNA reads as TGTGCCAGCAGTTCCAGGGGTTTTAATGAAAAACTGTTTTTT.